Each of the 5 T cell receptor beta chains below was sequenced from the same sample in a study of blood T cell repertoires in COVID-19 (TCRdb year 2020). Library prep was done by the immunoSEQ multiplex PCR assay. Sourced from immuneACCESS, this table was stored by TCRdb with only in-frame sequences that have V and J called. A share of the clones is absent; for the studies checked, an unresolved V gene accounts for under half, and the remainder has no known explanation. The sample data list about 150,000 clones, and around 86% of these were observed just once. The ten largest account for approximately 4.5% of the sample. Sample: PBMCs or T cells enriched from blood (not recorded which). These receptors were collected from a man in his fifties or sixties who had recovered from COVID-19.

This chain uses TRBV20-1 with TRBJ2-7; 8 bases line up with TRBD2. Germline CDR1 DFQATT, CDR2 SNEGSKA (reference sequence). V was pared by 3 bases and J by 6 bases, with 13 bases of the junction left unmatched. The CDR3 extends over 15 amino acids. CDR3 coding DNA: TGCAGTGCTAGTTTGCCTACGAGCGGGGGCGGCGAGCAGTACTTC. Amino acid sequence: CSASLPTSGGGEQYF.

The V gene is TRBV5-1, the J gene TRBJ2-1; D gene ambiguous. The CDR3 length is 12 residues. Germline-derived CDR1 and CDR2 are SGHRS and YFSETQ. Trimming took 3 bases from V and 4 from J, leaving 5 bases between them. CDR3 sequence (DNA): TGCGCCAGCAGCTGGCAGTACAATGAGCAGTTCTTC. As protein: CASSWQYNEQFF.

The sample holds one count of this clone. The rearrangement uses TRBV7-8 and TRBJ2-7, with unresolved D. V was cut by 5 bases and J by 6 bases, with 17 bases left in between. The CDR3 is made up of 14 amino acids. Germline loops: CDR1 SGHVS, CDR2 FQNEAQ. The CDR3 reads CASSPRPSSGEQYV. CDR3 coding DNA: TGTGCCAGCAGCCCCAGGCCTTCCTCTGGCGAGCAGTACGTC.

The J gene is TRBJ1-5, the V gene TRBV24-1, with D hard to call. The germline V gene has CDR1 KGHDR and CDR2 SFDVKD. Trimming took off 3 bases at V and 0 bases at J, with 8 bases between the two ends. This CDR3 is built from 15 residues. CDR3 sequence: CATSDTGNSNQPQHF. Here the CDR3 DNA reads TGTGCCACCAGTGATACGGGGAATAGCAATCAGCCCCAGCATTTT.

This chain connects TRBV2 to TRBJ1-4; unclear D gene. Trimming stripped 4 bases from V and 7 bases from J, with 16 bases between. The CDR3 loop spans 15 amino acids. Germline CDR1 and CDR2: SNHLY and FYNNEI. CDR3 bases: TGTGCCAGCAGTGCTTACAGCGGAGGCGGTGAAAAACTGTTTTTT. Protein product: CASSAYSGGGEKLFF.